This T cell receptor beta chain was retrieved from a study of T cells in Graves' hyperthyroidism and ophthalmopathy. Study findings and constraints: Most clonotypes expanded in the thyroid (above 0.001) were also present in blood.

This clonotype was detected ten times or more. Its antigen is currently unknown. The V gene end was trimmed by 6 bases and the J gene end by 10 bases; junction bases not matched to a gene: 16. CDR1 and CDR2 (germline): MDHEN, SYDVKM. The CDR3 has 15 residues. RNA transcripts were the template for amplifying TCR beta CDR3 regions. Carried out on the TCR CDR3, a first-round RT-PCR used the HTBI primer set. Using its own MiXCR run on the multiplex PCR reads, TCRdb lists one record per CDR3 protein. This table has around 290,000 distinct CDR3 sequences, roughly an eighth appearing once. The TCR originated in a woman aged 40 to 50 with Graves' hyperthyroidism. This sequence joins TRBV28 and TRBJ2-3; 7 positions match TRBD2. The sequenced sample consisted of blood. CDR3 region: CASRSRLATTRAQYF. CDR3 nucleotides: TGTGCCAGCAGATCTCGACTAGCCACGACCAGGGCGCAGTATTTT.